This T cell receptor (beta chain) emerged from a study of shared clonotypes between healthy human individuals. On the study more broadly: Each donor's CD4 naive and CD4 memory cells filled three plates apiece, CD8 naive two, and CD8 memory one.

Sequencing was performed with immunoSEQ multiplex PCR; in TCRdb, only in-frame clones are kept and a portion is missing. The table shows a few hundred thousand clones, with roughly 84% occurring only once. V was cut by 5 bases and J by 4 bases, with 17 bases left in between. Germline V gives CDR1 SEHNR, CDR2 FQNEAQ (reference sequence). The CDR3 has 15 residues. The clonotype comes from a man between 18 and 35 years old in good health. Sequencing was performed on memory CD8+ T cells sorted from blood. This sample's subset: CD45RO+ cells pooled with CCR7-negative TemRA cells. The rearrangement joins TRBV7-9 to TRBJ2-5; maybe TRBD1 (6 bases). CDR3 in amino acids: CASSADTGSRETQYF. In DNA, the CDR3 is TGTGCCAGCAGCGCAGACACAGGGTCCCGAGAGACCCAGTACTTC.